Included here is one T cell receptor beta chain sequence, with context. The data belong to a study of blood T cell repertoires in COVID-19. How the authors handled the data: Amplification of reference gene primers provided the estimated nucleated cell counts. Assay: immunoSEQ multiplex PCR; the TCRdb copy retains only in-frame clones and omits some. That table supplies the V and J calls and clone size; D and trimming were determined from the DNA. The table has around 440,000 clones, around 88% seen once. It was during active infection that Seattle patients were enrolled and then longitudinally followed. The TCR comes from a woman aged 45-65 years with COVID-19, enrolled during active disease. The sample comprised peripheral blood.

The CDR3 DNA follows: TGTGCCAGCAGCCGGCTAGCGGGGGATGATAATGAGCAGTTCTTC. This translates into CASSRLAGDDNEQFF. The V call is TRBV9, the J call TRBJ2-1; 10 bases match TRBD2. Trimming removed 4 bases from V and 7 bases from J; junction bases left unmatched: 8. Germline CDR1 reads SGDLS; CDR2 reads YYNGEE. The CDR3 extends over 15 amino acids. Filled out from reference TRBV9 and TRBJ2-1, the complete variable domain reads DSGVTQTPKHLITATGQRVTLRCSPRSGDLSVYWYQQSLDQGLQFLIQYYNGEERAKGNILERFSAQQFPDLHSELNLSSLELGDSALYFCASSRLAGDDNEQFFGPGTRLTVL.